This is a list of T cell receptor beta chains from one sample in a study of T cell responses to AZD1222 COVID-19 vaccine. TCRdb keeps only in-frame clones here, not all; method: immunoSEQ multiplex PCR. The top ten hold roughly 2.6% of the sample, which has over 100,000 clones, about nine tenths seen once. Source: peripheral blood, taken on day 0 of AZD1222 vaccination. The receptors were sampled from an adult in good health. CDR3s include the opening cysteine and the closing phenylalanine or tryptophan. D genes are given only for firm matches. The size of a clone is reported for some rows only, either as once, few or many, or as a class for expanded clones.

d_call j_call clone_size v_call cdr3_aa
NA TRBJ1-1 NA TRBV6-5 CASSYHRPSDTEAFF
TRBD1 TRBJ2-3 NA TRBV4-2 CASSHATGGAGTDTQYF
NA TRBJ1-4 NA TRBV7-6 CASSLLSTGLTNEKLFF
NA TRBJ2-2 NA TRBV5-1 CASSVATSGELFF
NA TRBJ1-1 NA TRBV12-5 CASGPGRANTEAFF
NA TRBJ1-5 few TRBV7-9 CASSSKPWGNQPQHF
TRBD1 TRBJ2-7 NA TRBV28 CASSAEQGLPSYEQYF
TRBD1 TRBJ2-2 NA TRBV13 CASSLSGTGFVGELFF
NA TRBJ2-1 NA TRBV21-1 CASSPCRESHNEQFF
TRBD1 TRBJ2-2 NA TRBV27 CASSLSGQGPPTGELFF
TRBD1 TRBJ1-5 NA TRBV7-6 CASSPTGARNQPQHF
NA TRBJ2-2 NA TRBV11-2 CASSGDLGARNTGELFF
NA TRBJ1-1 NA TRBV11-2 CASSLESLGNTEAFF
TRBD1 TRBJ1-2 NA TRBV27 CASSLLGQGAWGYTF
NA TRBJ1-3 NA TRBV30 CAWNSRAEPTGNTIYF
NA TRBJ2-2 NA TRBV10-1 CASKDSPNTGELFF
TRBD1 TRBJ1-2 once TRBV9 CASSLPRTGGNYGYTF
NA TRBJ1-5 NA TRBV19 CASSAGLEGTQHF
NA TRBJ2-3 NA TRBV5-6 CASSLARRDTQYF
NA TRBJ2-2 NA TRBV5-4 CASSSYRGGTGELFF
NA TRBJ1-5 once TRBV19 CASSMSREGNQPQHF
NA TRBJ2-1 once TRBV18 CASSPRGDGEQFF
NA TRBJ1-2 NA TRBV30 CAVTGSTLVYGYTF
NA TRBJ1-5 NA TRBV19 CASSISTPNQPQHF